This TCR beta chain stems from a study of blood T cell repertoires in COVID-19. Study-level background: Material from acute and convalescent COVID-19 was sourced from the United States, Italy and Spain. T cells, B-cell-depleted T cells, or PBMCs supplied cDNA or gDNA.

Source study methods: Cell counts per sample came from amplifying reference gene primers. Profiled with immunoSEQ multiplex PCR; TCRdb holds only in-frame clones, not every one. From that table come the V and J calls and clone size; the DNA was used to work out D and trimming. The table has roughly 380,000 clones, about 88% seen once. The CDR3 runs to 16 residues. Germline V gene sequence: CDR1 LGHDT, CDR2 YNNKEL (reference sequence). V trimming: 2 bases; J trimming: 6 bases; junction bases outside the gene matches: 10. Material for sequencing was peripheral blood. The chain joins TRBV3-1 (or the pseudogene TRBV3-2) to TRBJ2-3, with 8 bases aligning to TRBD2. This TCR was recovered from a woman aged 40 to 50 with COVID-19, enrolled during active disease. CDR3 residues: CASSQQGLAFSDTQYF. In nucleotides, the CDR3 is TGTGCCAGCAGCCAACAAGGACTAGCCTTTTCCGATACGCAGTATTTT.